Listed below are T cell receptor beta chains from one sample, sequenced in a study of shared clonotypes between healthy human individuals. Generated by immunoSEQ multiplex PCR, the TCRdb table keeps only in-frame clones and is missing some. The repertoire holds more than 500,000 clones, with roughly 95% as singletons. Sequenced input: naive CD8+ T cells sorted from blood. These receptors all stem from a woman in her 30s in good health. The CDR3 runs from the conserved cysteine through the conserved F or W. The order of the fields is J gene, V gene, clone size, D gene, CDR3 DNA, CDR3 protein. D genes are given only for firm matches. Size tells how often a clone was seen (once, few, many) or the class of an expanded clone, and some rows leave it out.

TRBJ2-5,TRBV4-1,once,NA,TGCGCCAGCAGCCAAGACTCAGAAGAGACCCAGTACTTC,CASSQDSEETQYF
TRBJ2-3,TRBV6-1,NA,NA,TGTGCCAGCAGTGAATGGGTCGCTAGCGGCACAGATACGCAGTATTTT,CASSEWVASGTDTQYF
TRBJ1-5,TRBV27,NA,TRBD1,TGTGCCAGCAGTTTAGGGACAGGGGGTCGACAGCCCCAGCATTTT,CASSLGTGGRQPQHF
TRBJ1-2,TRBV5-6,NA,TRBD1,TGTGCCAGCAGCTACGGGACAGGGGATTCGTATGGCTACACCTTC,CASSYGTGDSYGYTF
TRBJ2-7,TRBV7-2,NA,NA,TGTGCCAGCAGCCCCGGAGGGCGAAACTACGAGCAGTACTTC,CASSPGGRNYEQYF
TRBJ1-4,TRBV14,NA,NA,TGTGCCAGCAGCTCCGTTGCAACTAATGAAAAACTGTTTTTT,CASSSVATNEKLFF
TRBJ2-1,TRBV18,NA,TRBD1,TGTGCCAGCTCACCATTATTTGGACAGGGGGACAATGAGCAGTTCTTC,CASSPLFGQGDNEQFF
TRBJ2-7,TRBV28,NA,NA,TGTGCCAGCAGTTTAGGCCTAGCAGCACACGAGCAGTACTTC,CASSLGLAAHEQYF
TRBJ1-1,TRBV29-1,NA,NA,TGCAGCGTTGATGACACACTTGAAGCTTTCTTT,CSVDDTLEAFF
TRBJ2-7,TRBV5-1,NA,NA,TGCGCCAGCAGCTTGGTTCACCCCGGCTACGAGCAGTACTTC,CASSLVHPGYEQYF
TRBJ2-7,TRBV28,NA,TRBD1,TGTGCCAGCAGTTTTGGACAGGGAGCTTTCTACGAGCAGTACTTC,CASSFGQGAFYEQYF
TRBJ2-2,TRBV7-9,NA,TRBD2,TGTGCCAGCAGCTCGGACGGACTAGCGGAGAACACCGGGGAGCTGTTTTTT,CASSSDGLAENTGELFF
TRBJ1-5,TRBV10-2,NA,TRBD1,TGCGCCAGCAGTGAGTCGGTCAGGGGGCGAGGAAATCAGCCCCAGCATTTT,CASSESVRGRGNQPQHF
TRBJ2-7,TRBV5-4,NA,TRBD1,TGTGCCAGCAGGGAACAGGGGGTTATCTCCTACGAGCAGTACTTC,CASREQGVISYEQYF
TRBJ2-1,TRBV7-6,NA,TRBD2,TGTGCCAGCAGCTCCCCGGGAGCGGGAGGCGGTGAGCAGTTCTTC,CASSSPGAGGGEQFF
TRBJ1-1,TRBV4-1,once,NA,TGCGCCAGCAGCTACAGCGAGGGCACTGAAGCTTTCTTT,CASSYSEGTEAFF
TRBJ2-7,TRBV11-2,NA,NA,TGTGCCAGCAGCATGGGACTTTCCTACGAGCAGTACTTC,CASSMGLSYEQYF
TRBJ1-1,TRBV9,NA,NA,TGTGCCAGCAGCGTAGGGTACACTGAAGCTTTCTTT,CASSVGYTEAFF
TRBJ2-2,TRBV11-2,NA,NA,TGTGCCAGCAGGAACATGGCCGGGGAGCTGTTTTTT,CASRNMAGELFF
TRBJ2-7,TRBV5-4,NA,NA,TGTGCCAGCAGCAGACTACCGAGCTACGAGCAGTACTTC,CASSRLPSYEQYF
TRBJ2-7,TRBV13,NA,NA,TGTGCCAGCAGCTTAACCCCGGGACAACTCACCTACGAGCAGTACTTC,CASSLTPGQLTYEQYF
TRBJ2-7,TRBV27,NA,NA,TGTGCCAGCAAATTCGGGACGGGCTACGAGCAGTACTTC,CASKFGTGYEQYF
TRBJ1-3,TRBV28,NA,NA,TGTGCCAGCAGTTTTCGGGGATCGGACTTCAGCTCTGGAAACACCATATATTTT,CASSFRGSDFSSGNTIYF
TRBJ2-7,TRBV13,NA,TRBD2,TGTGCCAGCAGCTTAGCCCTAGCGGGAGAGTTTGGGTTGGGCGAGCAGTACTTC,CASSLALAGEFGLGEQYF
TRBJ2-7,TRBV6-1,NA,TRBD1,TGTGCCAGCAGTGAACCTGGGACAGACTACGAGCAGTACTTC,CASSEPGTDYEQYF
TRBJ1-6,TRBV11-2,NA,NA,TGTGCCAGCAGCTTAGTTGGGGAACTCCACTTT,CASSLVGELHF
TRBJ1-2,TRBV29-1,NA,NA,TGCAGCGTTGACCCGGACCCGTTAGACTACACCTTC,CSVDPDPLDYTF
TRBJ1-2,TRBV5-4,once,NA,TGTGCCAGCAGCTCCGTCGGAGGGTTGCATGGCTACACCTTC,CASSSVGGLHGYTF
TRBJ2-3,TRBV12-5,once,NA,TGTGCTAGTGGCCCCCTTGTTCGAGATGGGGATAGCACAGATACGCAGTATTTT,CASGPLVRDGDSTDTQYF
TRBJ2-1,TRBV27,NA,TRBD2,TGTGCCAGCAGTTTGGCGGGGGCGGGGGGGCTGCCCTACAATGAGCAGTTCTTC,CASSLAGAGGLPYNEQFF
TRBJ2-7,TRBV28,NA,TRBD1,TGTGCCAGCAGTGACTCTCCGGGACAGGGAACCTACGAGCAGTACTTC,CASSDSPGQGTYEQYF